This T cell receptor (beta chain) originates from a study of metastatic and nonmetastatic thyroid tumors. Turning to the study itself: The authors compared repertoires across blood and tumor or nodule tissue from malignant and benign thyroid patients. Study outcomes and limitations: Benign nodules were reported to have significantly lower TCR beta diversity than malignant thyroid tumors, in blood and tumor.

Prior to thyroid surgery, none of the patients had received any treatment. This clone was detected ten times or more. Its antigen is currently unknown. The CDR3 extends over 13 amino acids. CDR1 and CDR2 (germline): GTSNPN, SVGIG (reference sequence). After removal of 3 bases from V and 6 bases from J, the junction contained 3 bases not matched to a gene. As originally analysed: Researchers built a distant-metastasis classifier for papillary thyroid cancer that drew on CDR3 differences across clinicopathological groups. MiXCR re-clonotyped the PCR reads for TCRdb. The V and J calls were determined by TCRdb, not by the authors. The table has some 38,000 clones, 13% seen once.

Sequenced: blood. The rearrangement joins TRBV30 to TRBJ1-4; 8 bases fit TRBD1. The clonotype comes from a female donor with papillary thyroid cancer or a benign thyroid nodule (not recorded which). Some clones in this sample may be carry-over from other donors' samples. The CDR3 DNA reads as TGTGCCTGGAGGACAGGGGAGTATGAAAAACTGTTTTTT. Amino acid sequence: CAWRTGEYEKLFF.